This T cell receptor (beta chain) was retrieved from a study of T cell changes during pregnancy in multiple sclerosis. The junction had 4 bases not matched to a gene; V was cut back by 5 bases and J by 2 bases. The CDR3 runs to 15 residues. CDR1 is LGHNA and CDR2 is YSLEER in the germline V gene. Profiling relied on immunoSEQ multiplex PCR, and the TCRdb table lists in-frame clones only, not all of them. This table holds over 45,000 clones, 92% found once. This TCR was recovered from a female donor in good health, enrolled as a control in a pregnancy study. Source: peripheral blood, taken in the third trimester of pregnancy. V usage is TRBV4-3 and J usage is TRBJ2-1; 9 positions match TRBD2. Here the CDR3 DNA reads TGCGCCAGCAGCTCCGGGACTAGCACCTACAATGAGCAGTTCTTC. It encodes CASSSGTSTYNEQFF.